Detailed here is one TCR beta chain. Antigen unknown. Each patient's relapse followed autologous stem cell transplantation, and brentuximab vedotin exposure varied. After PBMCs were thawed, their CD8+ T cells were isolated by magnetic negative selection. Relapsed/refractory classical Hodgkin lymphoma patients had complete, partial or progressive responses. This sample was taken from a study of PD-1 blockade in classical Hodgkin lymphoma. Regarding the study as a whole: Newly diagnosed patients and complete responders had comparable diversity at baseline. Newly diagnosed patients had baseline TCR diversity that was reportedly lower than that of healthy donors. CD4+ TCR diversity, unlike CD8+, climbed significantly by C4D1.

CDR3 length: 18 amino acids. Trimming shortened V by 3 bases and J by 2 bases, and 21 bases separated the two germline ends. Per germline, CDR1 SNHLY and CDR2 FYNNEI. Assay used: immunoSEQ multiplex PCR; TCRdb lists only in-frame clones, some missing. Of about 1,600 clones listed, 65% to 80% were seen once; the top ten hold around 35%. The chain combines TRBV2 with TRBJ2-3; D might be TRBD2 (6 bases). The receptor was isolated from a human donor with classical Hodgkin lymphoma. This specimen consisted of CD8+ T cells from blood, obtained at baseline. In nucleotides, the CDR3 is TGTGCCAGCAGTGAGACGGGAGAGGTGTCGCAGTTCACAGATACGCAGTATTTT. Protein sequence: CASSETGEVSQFTDTQYF.